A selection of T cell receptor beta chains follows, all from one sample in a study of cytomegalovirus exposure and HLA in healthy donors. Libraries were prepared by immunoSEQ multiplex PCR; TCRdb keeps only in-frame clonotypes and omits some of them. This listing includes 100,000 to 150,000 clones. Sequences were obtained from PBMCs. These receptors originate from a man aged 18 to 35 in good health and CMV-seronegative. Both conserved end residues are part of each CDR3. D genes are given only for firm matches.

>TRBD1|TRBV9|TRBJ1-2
TGTGCCAGCCTGGAGGTAGGGGGCGCCCGGTATGGCTACACCTTC
CASLEVGGARYGYTF
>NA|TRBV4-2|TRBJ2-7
TGTGCCAGCAGCCAAGATCCCTGGGCAGGGGACTACGAGCAGTACTTC
CASSQDPWAGDYEQYF
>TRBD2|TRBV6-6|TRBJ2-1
TGTGCCAGCAGACTAGCGGGAGCTGTAACCTACAATGAGCAGTTCTTC
CASRLAGAVTYNEQFF
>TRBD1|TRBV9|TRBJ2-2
TGTGCCAGCAGCCCTCGAGTTGGGACAGGGGGCTTGAACACCGGGGAGCTGTTTTTT
CASSPRVGTGGLNTGELFF
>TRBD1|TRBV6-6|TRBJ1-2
TGTGCCAGCAAGACAGGGAGCTATGGCTACACCTTC
CASKTGSYGYTF
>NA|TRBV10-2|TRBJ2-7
TGCGCCAGCAGTGAGCCCGGCTACGAGCAGTACTTC
CASSEPGYEQYF
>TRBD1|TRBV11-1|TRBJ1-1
TGTGCCAGCAGCCCGGACAGGGTAGTGTCTTACACTGAAGCTTTCTTT
CASSPDRVVSYTEAFF
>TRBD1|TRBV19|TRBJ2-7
TGTGCCAGTAGTAGAGAGAGAGGACAGGGGATAACCTACGAGCAGTACTTC
CASSRERGQGITYEQYF
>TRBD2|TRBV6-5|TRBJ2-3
TGTGCCAGTAGTTATAGCGGGGGGGCATTAACAGATACGCAGTATTTT
CASSYSGGALTDTQYF
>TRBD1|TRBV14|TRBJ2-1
TGTGCCAGCAGCCACCCCGGGACAGGGGGCTTCACCTACAATGAGCAGTTCTTC
CASSHPGTGGFTYNEQFF
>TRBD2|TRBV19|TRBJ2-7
TGTGCCAGTAAAGCGGGAGGAGGGAACGAGCAGTACTTC
CASKAGGGNEQYF
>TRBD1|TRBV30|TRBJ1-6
TGTGCCTGGAGTCACACAGGGGCGCACTCCTATAATTCACCCCTCCACTTT
CAWSHTGAHSYNSPLHF
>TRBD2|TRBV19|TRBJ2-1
TGTGCCAGTAGTGTAAGCGGGAGGTACAATGAGCAGTTCTTC
CASSVSGRYNEQFF
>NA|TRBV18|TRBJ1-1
TGTGCCAGCTCACAGAGTGCAGGGGCGACGAACACTGAAGCTTTCTTT
CASSQSAGATNTEAFF
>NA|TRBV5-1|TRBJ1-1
TGCGCCAGCAGCTTGGTACAGACGAACACTGAAGCTTTCTTT
CASSLVQTNTEAFF
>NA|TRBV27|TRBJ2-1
TGTGCCAGCAGCCCCGAGAGTCTCCGGGAGCAGTTCTTC
CASSPESLREQFF
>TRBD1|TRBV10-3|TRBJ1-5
TGTGCCATCAGGGGGACAGACCGGGAACAGCCCCAGCATTTT
CAIRGTDREQPQHF
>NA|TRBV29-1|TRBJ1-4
TGCAGCGTTGAAGATAAAGCTTCTAATGAAAAACTGTTTTTT
CSVEDKASNEKLFF
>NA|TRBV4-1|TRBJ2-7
TGCGCCAGCAGCCAAGAGTCTAGGGGCTACGAGCAGTACTTC
CASSQESRGYEQYF
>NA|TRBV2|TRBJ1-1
TGTGCCAGCAGAGAACAGGGTTTCACTGAAGCTTTCTTT
CASREQGFTEAFF
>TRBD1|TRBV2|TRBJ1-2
TGTGCCAGCAGCCGAGAAAACAGGGGAGGCTATGGCTACACCTTC
CASSRENRGGYGYTF
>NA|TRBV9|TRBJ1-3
TGTGCCAGCAGCGTAGTCCCGGGGAGCTCTGGAAACACCATATATTTT
CASSVVPGSSGNTIYF
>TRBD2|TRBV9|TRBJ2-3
TGTGCCAGCAGCGTAGTCGGGGGGGCTAGGACAGATACGCAGTATTTT
CASSVVGGARTDTQYF
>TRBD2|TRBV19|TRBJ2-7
TGTGCCAGTAGTATCCATAACTCAGTCACCAGCGGGAACTCCTACGAGCAGTACTTC
CASSIHNSVTSGNSYEQYF
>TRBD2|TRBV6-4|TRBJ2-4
TGTGCCAGCAGTGACGGGAGGGGACCCAAAAACATTCAGTACTTC
CASSDGRGPKNIQYF
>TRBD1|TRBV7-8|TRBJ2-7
TGTGCCAGCAGCTACAGGGACAGGGTCGAGCAGTACTTC
CASSYRDRVEQYF
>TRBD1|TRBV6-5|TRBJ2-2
TGTGCCAGCAGGCCGGACAGGGGGCCCGGGGAGCTGTTTTTT
CASRPDRGPGELFF
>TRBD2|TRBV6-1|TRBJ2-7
TGTGCGTCGAGGGGAGGGATCTACGAGCAGTACTTC
CASRGGIYEQYF
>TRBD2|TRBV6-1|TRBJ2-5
TGTGCCAGCAGTGAAACCAGAACCGGACTAGGTGTAGAGACCCAGTACTTC
CASSETRTGLGVETQYF
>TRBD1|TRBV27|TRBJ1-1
TGTGCCAGCAGTAGACAGGGTCGGAACACTGAAGCTTTCTTT
CASSRQGRNTEAFF
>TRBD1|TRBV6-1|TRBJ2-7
TGTGCCAGCAGGAAATCGACAGGGCCGGGGTACGAGCAGTACTTC
CASRKSTGPGYEQYF
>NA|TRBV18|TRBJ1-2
TGTGCCAGCTCACTCACGGCAGGGATCGATAACTATGGCTACACCTTC
CASSLTAGIDNYGYTF
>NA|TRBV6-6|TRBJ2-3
TGTGCCAGCAGTCCTCTTTGGGCTGATACGCAGTATTTT
CASSPLWADTQYF
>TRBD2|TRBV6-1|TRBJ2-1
TGTGCCAGCACCGAGACTAGCGATTACAATGAGCAGTTCTTC
CASTETSDYNEQFF
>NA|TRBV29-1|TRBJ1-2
TGCAGCGTTGATCCCCAGATCTATGGCTACACCTTC
CSVDPQIYGYTF
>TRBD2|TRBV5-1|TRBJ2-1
TGCGCCAGCAGCTACGGACTAGCGGGGTCATTCTCCTACAATGAGCAGTTCTTC
CASSYGLAGSFSYNEQFF
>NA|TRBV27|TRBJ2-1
TGTGCCAGCCGGAGTTTTTTCGAGGTGAATGAGCAGTTCTTC
CASRSFFEVNEQFF
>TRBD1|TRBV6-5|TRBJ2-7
TGTGCCAGTAGGGGGCGCAGGGGCCAATACGAGCAGTACTTC
CASRGRRGQYEQYF
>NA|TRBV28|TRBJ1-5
TGTGCCAGCAGTACCCTCCATCTAAATAGCAATCAGCCCCAGCATTTT
CASSTLHLNSNQPQHF
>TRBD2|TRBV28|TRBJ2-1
TGTGCCAGCACTGGACTAGCGGGAGACAGCCCCTCCTACAATGAGCAGTTCTTC
CASTGLAGDSPSYNEQFF
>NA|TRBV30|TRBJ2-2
TGTGCCTGGAGACGTACAGGGCTTAACACCGGGGAGCTGTTTTTT
CAWRRTGLNTGELFF
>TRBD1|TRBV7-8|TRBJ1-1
TGTGCCAGCAGCTCGAAACTCCTGGGACAGGCGAACACTGAAGCTTTCTTT
CASSSKLLGQANTEAFF
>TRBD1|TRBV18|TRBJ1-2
TGTGCCAGCTCAACCAAGACAGGGTATGGCTACACCTTC
CASSTKTGYGYTF
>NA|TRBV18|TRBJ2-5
TGTGCCAGCTCACCGACAGCGCAAGAGACCCAGTACTTC
CASSPTAQETQYF
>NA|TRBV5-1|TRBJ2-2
TGCGCCAGCAGCTTGGACAGACCCGATGGCGGGGAGCTGTTTTTT
CASSLDRPDGGELFF
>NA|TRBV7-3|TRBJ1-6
TGTGCCAGCAGCCTTTCGGGGTCCTATAATTCACCCCTCCACTTT
CASSLSGSYNSPLHF
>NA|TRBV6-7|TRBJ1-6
TGTGCCAGCAGTTACAGGCAGGTGAGCTCCTATAATTCACCCCTCCACTTT
CASSYRQVSSYNSPLHF
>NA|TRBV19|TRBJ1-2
TGTGCCAGTAGTCCAACCCTAGACTATGGCTACACCTTC
CASSPTLDYGYTF
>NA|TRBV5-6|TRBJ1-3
TGTGCCAGCAGCTTTGCGACTGGTGGAAACACCATATATTTT
CASSFATGGNTIYF
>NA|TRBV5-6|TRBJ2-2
TGTGCCAGCAGCTTTCAGAACACCGGGGAGCTGTTTTTT
CASSFQNTGELFF
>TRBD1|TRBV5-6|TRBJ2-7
TGTGCCAGCAGCTGGGACAGGGGCACATACGAGCAGTACTTC
CASSWDRGTYEQYF
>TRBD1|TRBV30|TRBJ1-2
TGTGCCTGGAAGCTAGGGACAGCCGCCGGCTACACCTTC
CAWKLGTAAGYTF
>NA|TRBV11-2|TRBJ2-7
TGTGCCAGCAGCTTAATGCGTACAGGAATGGGAGAGCAGTACTTC
CASSLMRTGMGEQYF
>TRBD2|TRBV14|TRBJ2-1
TGTGCCAGCAGCCAAGTTGGTTCCGGACTAGCTAGAGGGTGGGTGCAGTTCTTC
CASSQVGSGLARGWVQFF
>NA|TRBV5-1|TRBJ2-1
TGCGCCAGCAGCTTGGGTGGGGCTGTATCCTACAATGAGCAGTTCTTC
CASSLGGAVSYNEQFF
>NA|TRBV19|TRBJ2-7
TGTGCCAGTAGGCAGACAGCGTCCTACGAGCAGTACTTC
CASRQTASYEQYF
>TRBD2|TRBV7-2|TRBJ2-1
TGTGCCAGCAGCCTCGGACTAGCGGGACGCAATGAGCAGTTCTTC
CASSLGLAGRNEQFF
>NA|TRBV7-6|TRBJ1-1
TGTGCCAGCAGCGGGGTGCTCCTGAGGGACACTGAAGCTTTCTTT
CASSGVLLRDTEAFF
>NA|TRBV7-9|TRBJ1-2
TGTGCCAGCAGCTCGTTCTCCCAGGGGCCAATAAACTATGGCTACACCTTC
CASSSFSQGPINYGYTF
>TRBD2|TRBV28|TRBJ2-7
TGTGCCAGCAGCCGCCGGACTAGCGGGAGGTTCGACGAGCAGTACTTC
CASSRRTSGRFDEQYF